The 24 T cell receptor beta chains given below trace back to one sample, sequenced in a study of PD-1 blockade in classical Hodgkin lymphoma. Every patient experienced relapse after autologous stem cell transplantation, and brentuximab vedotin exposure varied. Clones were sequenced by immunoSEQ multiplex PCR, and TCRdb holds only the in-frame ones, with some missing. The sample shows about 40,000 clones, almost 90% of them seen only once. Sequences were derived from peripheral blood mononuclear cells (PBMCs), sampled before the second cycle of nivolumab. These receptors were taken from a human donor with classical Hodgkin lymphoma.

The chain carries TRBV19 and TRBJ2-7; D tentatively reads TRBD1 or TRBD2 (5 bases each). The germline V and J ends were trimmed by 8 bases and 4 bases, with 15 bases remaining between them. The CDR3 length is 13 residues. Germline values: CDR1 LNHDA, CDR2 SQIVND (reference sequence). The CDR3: CASFGTPGYEQYF. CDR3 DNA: TGTGCCAGTTTTGGGACCCCAGGGTACGAGCAGTACTTC.

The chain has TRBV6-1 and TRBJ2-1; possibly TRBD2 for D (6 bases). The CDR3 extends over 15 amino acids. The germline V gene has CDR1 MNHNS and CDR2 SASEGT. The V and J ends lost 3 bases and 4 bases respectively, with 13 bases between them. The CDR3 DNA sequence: TGTGCCAGCAGTGACGCCCTGGGGGGATACAATGAGCAGTTCTTC. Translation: CASSDALGGYNEQFF.

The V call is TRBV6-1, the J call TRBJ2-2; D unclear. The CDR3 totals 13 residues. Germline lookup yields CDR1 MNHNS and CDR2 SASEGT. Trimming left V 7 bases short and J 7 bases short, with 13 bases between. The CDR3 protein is CASTRHGNGELFF. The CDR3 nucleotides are TGTGCCAGCACCCGACACGGTAACGGGGAGCTGTTTTTT.

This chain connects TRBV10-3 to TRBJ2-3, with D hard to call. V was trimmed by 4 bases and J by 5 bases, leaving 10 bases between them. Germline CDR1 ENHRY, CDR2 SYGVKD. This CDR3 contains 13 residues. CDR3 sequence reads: CAISAGREDTQYF. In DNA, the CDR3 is TGTGCCATCAGTGCCGGTAGGGAAGATACGCAGTATTTT.

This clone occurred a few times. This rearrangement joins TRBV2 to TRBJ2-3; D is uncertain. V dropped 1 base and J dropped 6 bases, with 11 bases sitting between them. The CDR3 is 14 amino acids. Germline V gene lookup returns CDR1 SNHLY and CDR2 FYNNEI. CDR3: CASSEVGRMDTQYF. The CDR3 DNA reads TGTGCCAGCAGTGAAGTGGGCCGAATGGATACGCAGTATTTT.

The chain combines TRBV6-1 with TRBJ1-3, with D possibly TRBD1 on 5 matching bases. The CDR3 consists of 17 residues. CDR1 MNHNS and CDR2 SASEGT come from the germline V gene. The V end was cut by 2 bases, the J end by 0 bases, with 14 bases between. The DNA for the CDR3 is TGTGCCAGCAGTGAATGGCCAGGGCTCCTCTCTGGAAACACCATATATTTT. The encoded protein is CASSEWPGLLSGNTIYF.

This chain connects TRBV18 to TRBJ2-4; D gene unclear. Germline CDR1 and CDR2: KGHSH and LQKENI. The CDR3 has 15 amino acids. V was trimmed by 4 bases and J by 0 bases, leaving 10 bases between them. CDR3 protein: CASSLPGVAKNIQYF. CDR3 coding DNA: TGTGCCAGCTCACTCCCAGGCGTAGCCAAAAACATTCAGTACTTC.

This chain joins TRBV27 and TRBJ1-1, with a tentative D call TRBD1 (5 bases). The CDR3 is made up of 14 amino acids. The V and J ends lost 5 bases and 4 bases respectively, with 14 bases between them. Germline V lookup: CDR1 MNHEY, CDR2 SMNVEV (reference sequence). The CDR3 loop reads CASSLGEYTTEAFF. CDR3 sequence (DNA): TGTGCCAGCAGTCTAGGGGAATATACCACTGAAGCTTTCTTT.

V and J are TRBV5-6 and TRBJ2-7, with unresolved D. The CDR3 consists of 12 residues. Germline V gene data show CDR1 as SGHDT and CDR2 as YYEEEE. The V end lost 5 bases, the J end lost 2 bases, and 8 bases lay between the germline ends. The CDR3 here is CASSIGPYEQYF. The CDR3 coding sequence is TGTGCCAGCAGTATTGGACCCTACGAGCAGTACTTC. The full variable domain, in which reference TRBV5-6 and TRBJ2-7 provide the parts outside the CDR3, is DAGVTQSPTHLIKTRGQQVTLRCSPKSGHDTVSWYQQALGQGPQFIFQYYEEEERQRGNFPDRFSGHQFPNYSSELNVNALLLGDSALYLCASSIGPYEQYFGPGTRLTVT.

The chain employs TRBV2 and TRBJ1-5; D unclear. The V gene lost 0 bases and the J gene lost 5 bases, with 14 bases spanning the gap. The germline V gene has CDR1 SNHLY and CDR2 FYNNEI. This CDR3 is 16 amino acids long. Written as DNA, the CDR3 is TGTGCCAGCAGTGAAGCTGGGTGGTCAGGATATCAGCCCCAGCATTTT. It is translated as CASSEAGWSGYQPQHF.

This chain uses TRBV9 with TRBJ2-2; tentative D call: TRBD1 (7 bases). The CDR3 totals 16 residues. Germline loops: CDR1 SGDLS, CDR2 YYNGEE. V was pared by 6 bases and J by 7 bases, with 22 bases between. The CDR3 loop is CASNAGGGTVGGELFF. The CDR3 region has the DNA TGTGCCAGCAACGCTGGTGGAGGGACAGTCGGCGGGGAGCTGTTTTTT.

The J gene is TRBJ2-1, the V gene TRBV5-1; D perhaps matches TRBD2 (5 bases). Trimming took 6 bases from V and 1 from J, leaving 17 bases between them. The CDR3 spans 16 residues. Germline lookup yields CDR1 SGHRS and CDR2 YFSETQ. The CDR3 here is CASKSLGAESYNEQFF. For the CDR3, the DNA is TGCGCCAGCAAGTCTTTAGGAGCGGAATCCTACAATGAGCAGTTCTTC.

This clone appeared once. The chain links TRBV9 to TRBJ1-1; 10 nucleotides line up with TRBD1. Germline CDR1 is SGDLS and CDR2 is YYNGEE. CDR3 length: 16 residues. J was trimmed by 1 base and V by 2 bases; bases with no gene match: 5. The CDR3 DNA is TGTGCCAGCAGCGTTAGGGGGACAGGGGAGAACACTGAAGCTTTCTTT. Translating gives CASSVRGTGENTEAFF.

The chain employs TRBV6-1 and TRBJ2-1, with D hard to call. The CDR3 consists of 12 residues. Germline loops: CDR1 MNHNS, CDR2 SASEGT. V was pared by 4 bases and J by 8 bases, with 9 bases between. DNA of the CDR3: TGTGCCAGCAGTGGACTCCTCGATGAGCAGTTCTTC. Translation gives CASSGLLDEQFF.

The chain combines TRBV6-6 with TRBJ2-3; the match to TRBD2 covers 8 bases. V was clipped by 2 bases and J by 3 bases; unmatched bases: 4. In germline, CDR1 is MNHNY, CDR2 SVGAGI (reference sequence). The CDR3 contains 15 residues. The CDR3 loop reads CASSYGLAGTDTQYF. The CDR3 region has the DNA TGTGCCAGCAGTTACGGGCTAGCGGGTACAGATACGCAGTATTTT.

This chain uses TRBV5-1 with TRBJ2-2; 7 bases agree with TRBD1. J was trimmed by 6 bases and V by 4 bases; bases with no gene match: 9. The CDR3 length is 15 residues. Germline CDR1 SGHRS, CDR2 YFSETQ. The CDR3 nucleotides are TGCGCCAGCAGCCTAGGACAGGTTGGTGCCGGGGAGCTGTTTTTT. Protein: CASSLGQVGAGELFF.

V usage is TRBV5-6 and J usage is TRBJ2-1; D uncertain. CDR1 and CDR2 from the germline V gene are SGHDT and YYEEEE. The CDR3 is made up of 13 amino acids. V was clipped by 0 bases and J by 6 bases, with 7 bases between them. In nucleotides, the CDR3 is TGTGCCAGCAGCTTGGTTGTTTCCAATGAGCAGTTCTTC. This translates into CASSLVVSNEQFF. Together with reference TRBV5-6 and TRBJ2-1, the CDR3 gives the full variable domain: DAGVTQSPTHLIKTRGQQVTLRCSPKSGHDTVSWYQQALGQGPQFIFQYYEEEERQRGNFPDRFSGHQFPNYSSELNVNALLLGDSALYLCASSLVVSNEQFFGPGTRLTVL.

CDR3 DNA sequence: TGCGCCAGCAGCTTGGCTCTTGGAGGAGGGTCCTACGAGCAGTACTTC. Its protein is CASSLALGGGSYEQYF. The chain employs TRBV5-1 and TRBJ2-7; D may be TRBD2 (6 bases). Germline loops: CDR1 SGHRS, CDR2 YFSETQ. Trimming removed 0 bases from V and 1 base from J, with 14 bases in between. CDR3 length: 16 residues.

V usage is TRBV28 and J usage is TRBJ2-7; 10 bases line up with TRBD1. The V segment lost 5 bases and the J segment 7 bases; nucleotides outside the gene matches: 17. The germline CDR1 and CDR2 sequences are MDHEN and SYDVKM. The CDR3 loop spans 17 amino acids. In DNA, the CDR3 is TGTGCCAGCAGTACCGGAACCCGGGACAGGGGAAGCCGGGAGCAGTACTTC. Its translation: CASSTGTRDRGSREQYF.

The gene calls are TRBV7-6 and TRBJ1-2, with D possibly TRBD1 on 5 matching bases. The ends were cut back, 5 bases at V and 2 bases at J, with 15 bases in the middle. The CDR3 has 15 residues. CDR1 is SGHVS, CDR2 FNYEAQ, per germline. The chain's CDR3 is CASSPVVGGNYGYTF. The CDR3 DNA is TGTGCCAGCAGCCCGGTCGTCGGGGGAAACTATGGCTACACCTTC.

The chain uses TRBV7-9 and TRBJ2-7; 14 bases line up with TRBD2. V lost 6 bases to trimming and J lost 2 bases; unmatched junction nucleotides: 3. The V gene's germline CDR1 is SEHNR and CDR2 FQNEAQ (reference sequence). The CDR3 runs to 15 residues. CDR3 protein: CASSTGLAGAYEQYF. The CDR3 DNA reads TGTGCCAGCAGTACGGGACTAGCGGGAGCCTACGAGCAGTACTTC.

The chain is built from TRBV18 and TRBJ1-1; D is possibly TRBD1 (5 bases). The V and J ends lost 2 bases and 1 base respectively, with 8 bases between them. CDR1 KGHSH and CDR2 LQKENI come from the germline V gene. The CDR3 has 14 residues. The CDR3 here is CASSPAGGNTEAFF. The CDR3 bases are TGTGCCAGCTCACCAGCGGGGGGGAACACTGAAGCTTTCTTT. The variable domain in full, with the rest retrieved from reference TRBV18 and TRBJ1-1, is NAGVMQNPRHLVRRRGQEARLRCSPMKGHSHVYWYRQLPEEGLKFMVYLQKENIIDESGMPKERFSAEFPKEGPSILRIQQVVRGDSAAYFCASSPAGGNTEAFFGQGTRLTVV.

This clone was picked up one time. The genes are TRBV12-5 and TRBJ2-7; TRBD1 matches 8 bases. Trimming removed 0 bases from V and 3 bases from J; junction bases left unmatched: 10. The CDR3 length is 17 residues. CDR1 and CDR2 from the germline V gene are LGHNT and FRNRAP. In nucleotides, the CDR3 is TGTGCTAGTGGTTTGGTACGTGGGGACAGGACTCACTACGAGCAGTACTTC. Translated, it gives CASGLVRGDRTHYEQYF.

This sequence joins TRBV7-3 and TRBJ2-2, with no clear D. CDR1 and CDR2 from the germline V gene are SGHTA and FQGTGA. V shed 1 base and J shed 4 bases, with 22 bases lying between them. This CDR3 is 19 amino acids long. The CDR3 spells CASSLRPLTAPIGTGELFF. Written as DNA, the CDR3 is TGTGCCAGCAGCTTAAGACCCCTCACGGCCCCCATCGGCACCGGGGAGCTGTTTTTT.